A selection of T cell receptor beta chains follows, all from one sample in a study of blood T cell repertoires in COVID-19. TCRdb's table, derived via immunoSEQ multiplex PCR, lists solely in-frame clones and lacks some. The sample shows over 300,000 clones, roughly 89% of them seen only once. Sequenced sample: peripheral blood. Receptors originate from a man between 18 and 35 years old with active or convalescent COVID-19. Both conserved end residues are part of each CDR3. The order of the fields is D gene, J gene, clone size, V gene, CDR3 protein, CDR3 DNA. A D gene is named only where the DNA matches it firmly. The size of a clone is reported for some rows only, either as once, few or many, or as a class for expanded clones.

d_call: TRBD2; j_call: TRBJ2-3; clone_size: .; v_call: TRBV6-5; cdr3_aa: CASSYSRGAVTDTQYF; cdr3_nt: TGTGCCAGCAGTTACTCGCGGGGGGCGGTCACAGATACGCAGTATTTT
d_call: .; j_call: TRBJ2-1; clone_size: .; v_call: TRBV29-1; cdr3_aa: CSVRDRPNEQFF; cdr3_nt: TGCAGCGTTCGTGACAGGCCCAATGAGCAGTTCTTC
d_call: TRBD1; j_call: TRBJ1-5; clone_size: .; v_call: TRBV5-8; cdr3_aa: CASSPDRERQPQHF; cdr3_nt: TGTGCCAGCAGCCCTGACAGGGAAAGACAGCCCCAGCATTTT
d_call: TRBD1; j_call: TRBJ2-5; clone_size: .; v_call: TRBV9; cdr3_aa: CASSEGQGFGTQYF; cdr3_nt: TGTGCCAGCAGCGAAGGACAGGGGTTTGGGACCCAGTACTTC
d_call: .; j_call: TRBJ1-1; clone_size: .; v_call: TRBV6-5; cdr3_aa: CASIRGGKAFF; cdr3_nt: TGTGCCAGCATCCGAGGCGGAAAAGCTTTCTTT
d_call: .; j_call: TRBJ2-1; clone_size: .; v_call: TRBV14; cdr3_aa: CASSQGRLEFF; cdr3_nt: TGTGCCAGCAGCCAGGGGAGGTTGGAATTCTTC
d_call: TRBD2; j_call: TRBJ2-1; clone_size: .; v_call: TRBV5-5; cdr3_aa: CASSPIAGSSYNEQFF; cdr3_nt: TGTGCCAGCAGCCCCATAGCGGGGAGCTCCTACAATGAGCAGTTCTTC
d_call: .; j_call: TRBJ2-5; clone_size: .; v_call: TRBV7-9; cdr3_aa: CASSPGTPLRETQYF; cdr3_nt: TGTGCCAGCAGCCCCGGGACACCATTGCGGGAGACCCAGTACTTC
d_call: .; j_call: TRBJ2-3; clone_size: once; v_call: TRBV12-2; cdr3_aa: CASRQDRGLAHDTQYF; cdr3_nt: TGTGCAAGTCGCCAAGACAGGGGACTAGCACACGATACGCAGTATTTT
d_call: .; j_call: TRBJ1-6; clone_size: .; v_call: TRBV6-6; cdr3_aa: CASKVEGRFSSLHF; cdr3_nt: TGTGCCAGCAAGGTGGAGGGTCGTTTTTCCTCCCTCCACTTT
d_call: TRBD2; j_call: TRBJ2-2; clone_size: .; v_call: TRBV7-2; cdr3_aa: CASSGSILAGAAGELFF; cdr3_nt: TGTGCCAGCAGCGGATCAATCCTAGCGGGGGCGGCCGGGGAGCTGTTTTTT
d_call: .; j_call: TRBJ1-1; clone_size: .; v_call: TRBV28; cdr3_aa: CATQLISAEAFF; cdr3_nt: TGTGCCACCCAATTGATAAGCGCTGAAGCTTTCTTT
d_call: TRBD1; j_call: TRBJ1-3; clone_size: .; v_call: TRBV5-8; cdr3_aa: CASSPGTAVSGNTIYF; cdr3_nt: TGTGCCAGCAGCCCTGGGACAGCCGTCTCTGGAAACACCATATATTTT
d_call: .; j_call: TRBJ2-1; clone_size: .; v_call: TRBV28; cdr3_aa: CASNGQGRISGRPYNEQFF; cdr3_nt: TGTGCCAGCAACGGACAGGGGAGGATTAGCGGGAGGCCCTACAATGAGCAGTTCTTC
d_call: .; j_call: TRBJ1-1; clone_size: .; v_call: TRBV5-6; cdr3_aa: CASSLVTGVNTEAFF; cdr3_nt: TGTGCCAGCAGCTTGGTGACGGGGGTGAACACTGAAGCTTTCTTT
d_call: .; j_call: TRBJ2-7; clone_size: .; v_call: TRBV5-1; cdr3_aa: CASSPSIEYEQYF; cdr3_nt: TGCGCCAGCAGTCCCTCAATCGAGTACGAGCAGTACTTC
d_call: .; j_call: TRBJ1-2; clone_size: .; v_call: TRBV19; cdr3_aa: CASSVRGGEAYGYTF; cdr3_nt: TGTGCCAGTAGTGTGCGAGGGGGAGAAGCCTATGGCTACACCTTC
d_call: TRBD2; j_call: TRBJ2-3; clone_size: .; v_call: TRBV19; cdr3_aa: CASSGEGSGDTQYF; cdr3_nt: TGTGCCAGTTCGGGGGAGGGGTCGGGAGATACGCAGTATTTT
d_call: .; j_call: TRBJ2-1; clone_size: .; v_call: TRBV11-2; cdr3_aa: CASTAEGEGSYNEQFF; cdr3_nt: TGTGCCAGCACCGCCGAGGGGGAGGGGTCCTACAATGAGCAGTTCTTC
d_call: .; j_call: TRBJ1-1; clone_size: few; v_call: TRBV15; cdr3_aa: CATSRSSGVHTEAFF; cdr3_nt: TGTGCCACCAGCAGAAGCTCAGGGGTGCACACTGAAGCTTTCTTT
d_call: .; j_call: TRBJ1-1; clone_size: .; v_call: TRBV27; cdr3_aa: CASSALTPDTEAFF; cdr3_nt: TGTGCCAGCAGCGCTCTAACCCCGGACACTGAAGCTTTCTTT
d_call: .; j_call: TRBJ1-1; clone_size: once; v_call: TRBV28; cdr3_aa: CASSPPGNMNTEAFF; cdr3_nt: TGTGCCAGCAGTCCGCCGGGGAATATGAACACTGAAGCTTTCTTT